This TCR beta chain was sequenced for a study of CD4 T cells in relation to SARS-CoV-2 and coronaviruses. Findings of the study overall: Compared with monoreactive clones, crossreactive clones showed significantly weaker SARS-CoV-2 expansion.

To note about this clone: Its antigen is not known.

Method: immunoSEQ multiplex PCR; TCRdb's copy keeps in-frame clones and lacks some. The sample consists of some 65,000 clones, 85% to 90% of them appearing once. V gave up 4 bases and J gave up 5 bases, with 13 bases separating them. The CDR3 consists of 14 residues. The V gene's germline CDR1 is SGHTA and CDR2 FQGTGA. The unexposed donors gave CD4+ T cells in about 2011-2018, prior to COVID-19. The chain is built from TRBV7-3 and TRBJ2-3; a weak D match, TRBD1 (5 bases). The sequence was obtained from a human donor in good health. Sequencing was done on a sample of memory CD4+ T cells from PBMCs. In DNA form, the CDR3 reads TGTGCCAGCAGCTCCCCGGACACGAGAGATACGCAGTATTTT. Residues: CASSSPDTRDTQYF.